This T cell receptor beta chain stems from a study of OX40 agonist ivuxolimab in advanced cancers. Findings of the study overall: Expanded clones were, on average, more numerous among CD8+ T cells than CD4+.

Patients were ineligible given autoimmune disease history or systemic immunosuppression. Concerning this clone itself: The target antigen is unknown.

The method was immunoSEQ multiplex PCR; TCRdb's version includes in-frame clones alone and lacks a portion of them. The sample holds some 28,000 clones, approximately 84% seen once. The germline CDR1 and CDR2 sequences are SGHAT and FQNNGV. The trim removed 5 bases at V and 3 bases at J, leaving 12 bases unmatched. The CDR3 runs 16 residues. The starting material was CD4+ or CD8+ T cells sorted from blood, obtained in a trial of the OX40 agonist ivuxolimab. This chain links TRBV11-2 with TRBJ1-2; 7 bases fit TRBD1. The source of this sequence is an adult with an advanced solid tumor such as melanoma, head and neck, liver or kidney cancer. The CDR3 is CASSELTDRHYYGYTF. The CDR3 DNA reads TGTGCCAGCAGCGAACTGACGGACAGGCACTACTATGGCTACACCTTC.